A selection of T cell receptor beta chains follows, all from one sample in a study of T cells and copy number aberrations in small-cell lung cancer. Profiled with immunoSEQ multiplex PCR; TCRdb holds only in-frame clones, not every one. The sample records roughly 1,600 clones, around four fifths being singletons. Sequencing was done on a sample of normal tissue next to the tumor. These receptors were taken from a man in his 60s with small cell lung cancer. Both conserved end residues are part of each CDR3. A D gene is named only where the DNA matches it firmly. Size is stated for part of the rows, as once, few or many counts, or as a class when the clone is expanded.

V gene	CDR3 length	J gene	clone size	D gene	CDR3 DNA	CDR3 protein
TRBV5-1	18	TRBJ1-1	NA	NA	TGCGCCAGCAGCTTGGCCCCGGGGGTTTGGGCAGATAACACTGAAGCTTTCTTT	CASSLAPGVWADNTEAFF
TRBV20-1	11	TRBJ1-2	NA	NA	TGCAGTGCTAGAGCTTCGCGGGCATTATCCTTC	CSARASRALSF
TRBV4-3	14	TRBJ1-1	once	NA	TGCGCCAGCAGCCAGTCGGATGTTAGGGTTGACGCTTTCTTT	CASSQSDVRVDAFF
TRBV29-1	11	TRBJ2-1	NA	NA	TGCAGCGTTGTATCGGACTACGAGCAGTTCTTC	CSVVSDYEQFF
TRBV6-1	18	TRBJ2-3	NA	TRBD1	TGTGCCAGCAGTGAATTAATCGCGGCAGGGGGAAGCACAGATACGCAGTATTTT	CASSELIAAGGSTDTQYF
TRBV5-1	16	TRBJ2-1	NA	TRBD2	TGCGCCAGCCGTGAGAAAGGACTAGCGCTTTACAATGAGCAGTTCTTC	CASREKGLALYNEQFF
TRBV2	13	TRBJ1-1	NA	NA	TGTGCCAGCAGTCGAGACGGATACACTGAAGCTTTCTTT	CASSRDGYTEAFF
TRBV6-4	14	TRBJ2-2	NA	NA	TGTGCCAGCAGTGCGGGGGCGGACACCGGGGAGCTGTTTTTT	CASSAGADTGELFF
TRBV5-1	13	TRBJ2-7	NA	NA	TGCGCCAGCAGGATTGACCGGGATCGCGAGCAGTACTTC	CASRIDRDREQYF
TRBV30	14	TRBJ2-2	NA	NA	TGTGCCTGGAGTGTAACGGTACCTCGAGGGGAGCTGTTTTTT	CAWSVTVPRGELFF
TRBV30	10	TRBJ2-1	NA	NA	TGTGCCTGGAGTTTCGGGGAGCAGTTCTTC	CAWSFGEQFF
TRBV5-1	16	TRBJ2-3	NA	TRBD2	TGCGCCAGCAGCTTGAGCGGGGGAAGACTCACAGATACGCAGTATTTT	CASSLSGGRLTDTQYF
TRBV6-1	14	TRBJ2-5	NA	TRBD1	TGTGCCAGCAAGAAGACAGGGCGGCAAGAGACCCAGTACTTC	CASKKTGRQETQYF
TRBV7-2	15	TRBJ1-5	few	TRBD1	TGTGCCAGCAGCTTTAGCGGACAGGGGAATCAGCCCCAGCATTTT	CASSFSGQGNQPQHF
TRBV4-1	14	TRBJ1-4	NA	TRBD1	TGCGCCAGCAGCACGGGACAGGGGTCTGAAAAACTGTTTTTT	CASSTGQGSEKLFF
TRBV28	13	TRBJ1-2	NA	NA	TGTGCCAGCAGTTTGGAAGTCCGCTATGGCTACACCTTC	CASSLEVRYGYTF
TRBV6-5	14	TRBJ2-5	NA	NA	TGTGCCAGCAGTTACTGGCAGAACCAAGAGACCCAGTACTTC	CASSYWQNQETQYF
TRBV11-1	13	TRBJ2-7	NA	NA	TGTGCCAGCAGCTTAGCGCAAAACTACGAGCAGTACTTC	CASSLAQNYEQYF
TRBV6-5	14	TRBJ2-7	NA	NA	TGTGCCAGCAGTGGACAGCCAACATCCTACGAGCAGTACTTC	CASSGQPTSYEQYF
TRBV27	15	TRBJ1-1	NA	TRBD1	TGTGCCAGCAGTTCGGGACAGGGGTGGATCACTGAAGCTTTCTTT	CASSSGQGWITEAFF
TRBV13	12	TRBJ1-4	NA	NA	TGTGCCAGCAGACAAGGGGGTGAAAAACTGTTTTTT	CASRQGGEKLFF
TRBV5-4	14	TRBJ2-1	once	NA	TGTGCCAGCAGCTTGGTTGGACTAAACAATGAGCAGTTCTTC	CASSLVGLNNEQFF
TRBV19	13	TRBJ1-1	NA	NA	TGTGCCAGTAAAGGCCCGGATCCCACTGAAGCTTTCTTT	CASKGPDPTEAFF
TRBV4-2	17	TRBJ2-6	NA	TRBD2	TGTGCCAGCTCCTCATCCCAGGGAGGGTCTGGGGCCAACGTCCTGACTTTC	CASSSSQGGSGANVLTF
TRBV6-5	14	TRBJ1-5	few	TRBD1	TGTGCCAGCAAGCAAAGGACAGGGGAATTCGTCCAGCATTTT	CASKQRTGEFVQHF
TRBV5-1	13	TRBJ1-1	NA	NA	TGCGCCAGCAGCTTGGGGTCAGAGAATGAAGCTTTCTTT	CASSLGSENEAFF
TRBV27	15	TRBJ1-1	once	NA	TGTGCCAGCAGTCCCCACCAACGAGGCGGAGGTGAAGCTTTCTTT	CASSPHQRGGGEAFF
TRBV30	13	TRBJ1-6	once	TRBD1	TGTGCCTGGAGTAAGGGGGCCAATTCACCCCTCCACTTT	CAWSKGANSPLHF
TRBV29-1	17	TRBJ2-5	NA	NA	TGCAGCGTTGAAGGCCTAGTAAGGGCTCGTATTAGGGAGACCCAGTACTTC	CSVEGLVRARIRETQYF
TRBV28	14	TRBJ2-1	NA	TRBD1	TGTGCCAGCACCGAGGGGACAGTATACAATGAGCAGTTCTTC	CASTEGTVYNEQFF
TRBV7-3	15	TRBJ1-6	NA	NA	TGTGCCAGCAGCTTTTATGGGGGTTTTGATTCACCCCTCCACTTT	CASSFYGGFDSPLHF
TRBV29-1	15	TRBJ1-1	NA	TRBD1	TGCAGCTCCTCCCGGGGGGGGACAGGAGCTTCTGAAGCTTTCTTT	CSSSRGGTGASEAFF
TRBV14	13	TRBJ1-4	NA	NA	TGTGCCAGCAGCCGGGACATGAATGAAAAACTGTTTTTT	CASSRDMNEKLFF
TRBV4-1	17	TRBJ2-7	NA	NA	TGCGCCAGCAGCCAAGATGTTTGGCAGTCCTTTACCTACGAGCAGTACTTC	CASSQDVWQSFTYEQYF
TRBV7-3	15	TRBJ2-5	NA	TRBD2	TGTGCCAGCAGCCGGATGGCGGGGGGGCGTGAGACCCAGTACTTC	CASSRMAGGRETQYF
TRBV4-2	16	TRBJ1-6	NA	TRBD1	TGTGCCAGCAGCCCCGAGACAGGGGACTATAATTCACCCCTCCACTTT	CASSPETGDYNSPLHF
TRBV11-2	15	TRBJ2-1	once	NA	TGTGCCAGCAGCTCTTCCAGGGCAACCTACAATGAGCAGTTCTTC	CASSSSRATYNEQFF
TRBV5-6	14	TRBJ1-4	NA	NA	TGTGCCAGCAGCCGTGGGGGAGGCGGGGAAAAACTGTTTTTT	CASSRGGGGEKLFF
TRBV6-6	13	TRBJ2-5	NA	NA	TGTGCCAGCACCCTCGGGGACAAAGAGACCCAGTACTTC	CASTLGDKETQYF
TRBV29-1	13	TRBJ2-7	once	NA	TGCAGCGTTGTGCGGACCTCATCCTACGAGCAGTACTTC	CSVVRTSSYEQYF
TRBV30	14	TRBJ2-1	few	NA	TGTGCCTGGAGTGTGGGTGGGACGAGTTTGGAGCAGTTCTTC	CAWSVGGTSLEQFF
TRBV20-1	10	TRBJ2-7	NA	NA	TGCAGTGCTAGCCCCCGAGAGCAGTACTTC	CSASPREQYF
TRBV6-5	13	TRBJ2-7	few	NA	TGTGCCAGCAGTTATGGAGAGGCCTACGAGCAGTACTTC	CASSYGEAYEQYF
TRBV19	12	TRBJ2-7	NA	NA	TGTGCCAGTAGCCGGAACGCCTACGAGCAGTACTTC	CASSRNAYEQYF
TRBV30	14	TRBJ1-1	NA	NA	TGTGCCTGGAGTCAACTCGGACAGCAAAGGCTGGCTTTCTTT	CAWSQLGQQRLAFF
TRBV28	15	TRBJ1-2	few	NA	NA	CASSSSEGGNYGYTF
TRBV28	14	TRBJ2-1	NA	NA	TGTGCCAGCAGAAATACTGTTATGGGCAATGAGCAGTTCTTC	CASRNTVMGNEQFF
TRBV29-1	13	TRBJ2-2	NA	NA	TGCAGCGCCTCCCCCGACAGCACCGGGGAGCTGTTTTTT	CSASPDSTGELFF
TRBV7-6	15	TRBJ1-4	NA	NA	TGTGCCAGCAGCTTATTCGGTCAGATTAATGAAAAATTGTTTTTT	CASSLFGQINEKLFF
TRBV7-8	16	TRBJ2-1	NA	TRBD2	TGTGCCAGCAGCCCTATGCTAGCGGGAGGGAGGGATGAGCAGTTCTTC	CASSPMLAGGRDEQFF
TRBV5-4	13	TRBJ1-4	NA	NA	TGTGCCAGCAGCCCCCGGACAGATGAAAAACTGTTTTTT	CASSPRTDEKLFF
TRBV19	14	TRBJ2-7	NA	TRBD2	TGTGCCAGTAGCGTGGCGGGGGGAAGAGACGAGCAGTACTTC	CASSVAGGRDEQYF
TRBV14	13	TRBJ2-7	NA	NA	TGTGCCAGCAGCCCCGGGGTGGACTACGAGCAGTACTTC	CASSPGVDYEQYF